One and the same sample provided the 29 T cell receptor beta chains below, sequenced in a study of brain metastases from non-small cell lung cancer. Assay used: immunoSEQ multiplex PCR; TCRdb lists only in-frame clones, some missing. The sample has around 3,000 clones, approximately 82% seen once. The specimen sequenced was primary lung tumor tissue. The source is a donor aged 40 or older with non-small cell lung cancer.

The chain joins TRBV2 to TRBJ2-3, with 7 bases that match TRBD2. CDR3 size: 14 residues. CDR1 and CDR2 from the germline V gene are SNHLY and FYNNEI. V lost 4 bases, J lost 6 bases, and 7 bases stayed unmatched. For the CDR3, the DNA is TGTGCCAGCAGTGGTGGACTAGTCATGGATACGCAGTATTTT. Translating it yields CASSGGLVMDTQYF. The full variable domain, in which reference TRBV2 and TRBJ2-3 provide the parts outside the CDR3, is EPEVTQTPSHQVTQMGQEVILRCVPISNHLYFYWYRQILGQKVEFLVSFYNNEISEKSEIFDDQFSVERPDGSNFTLKIRSTKLEDSAMYFCASSGGLVMDTQYFGPGTRLTVL.

The gene calls are TRBV12-3 or TRBV12-4 and TRBJ2-3; D call uncertain. The CDR3 length is 13 residues. Trimming cost V 7 bases and J 4 bases, with 12 bases left between them. CDR3: CASNLLGADTQYF. The DNA for the CDR3 is TGTGCCAGCAACTTGCTTGGGGCAGATACGCAGTATTTT.

This rearrangement joins TRBV3-1 (or the pseudogene TRBV3-2) to TRBJ1-4, with D uncertain. Trimming took off 0 bases at V and 4 bases at J, with 6 bases between the two ends. This CDR3 spans 14 amino acids. Germline V gene lookup returns CDR1 LGHDT and CDR2 YNNKEL (reference sequence). The CDR3 here is CASSQDLVNEKLFF. In DNA, the CDR3 is TGTGCCAGCAGCCAAGACCTGGTTAATGAAAAACTGTTTTTT.

The chain has TRBV3-1 (or the pseudogene TRBV3-2) and TRBJ1-1; the D is unclear. The CDR3 has 12 residues. V was clipped by 1 base and J by 8 bases, with 8 bases between them. CDR1 and CDR2 from the germline V gene are LGHDT and YNNKEL (reference sequence). This chain's CDR3 is CASSQGKDEAFF. The CDR3, as DNA: TGTGCCAGCAGCCAAGGGAAGGACGAAGCTTTCTTT.

This clone showed up just a few times. This chain links TRBV7-9 with TRBJ1-5, with 8 bases that match TRBD1. The CDR3 extends over 13 amino acids. Germline loops: CDR1 SEHNR, CDR2 FQNEAQ (reference sequence). The trim removed 8 bases at V and 9 bases at J, leaving 9 bases unmatched. The CDR3 nucleotides are TGTGCCAGCTCTGGACAGGGCGAGGCGCCCCAGCATTTT. It codes for CASSGQGEAPQHF.

V gene TRBV5-4 combines with J gene TRBJ1-1, with TRBD1 matching 8 bases. The ends lost 3 bases at V and 5 bases at J; junction bases unmatched: 9. CDR1 is SGHNT, CDR2 YYREEE, per germline (reference sequence). CDR3 length: 15 residues. The CDR3 loop reads CASSSPTGGPTEAFF. As DNA, the CDR3 is TGTGCCAGCAGCTCACCCACAGGGGGGCCAACTGAAGCTTTCTTT.

As regards this clone: Sequence at one end of the junction differs from germline and may be a read error. This chain uses TRBV3-1 (or the pseudogene TRBV3-2) with TRBJ1-1; D is ambiguous. The CDR3 runs 12 residues. Germline V lookup: CDR1 LGHDT, CDR2 YNNKEL (reference sequence). CDR3 DNA sequence: TGTGCCAGCAGCCACGAGAACACTGAAACTTTCTTT. It encodes CASSHENTETFF.

The genes are TRBV10-3 and TRBJ1-5; D ambiguous. CDR3 length equals 14 residues. Trimming left V 3 bases short and J 1 base short, with 7 bases between. Per the germline V gene, CDR1 is ENHRY and CDR2 is SYGVKD. The CDR3 spells CAISDGYSNQPQHF. DNA for the CDR3: TGTGCCATCAGTGATGGGTACAGCAATCAGCCCCAGCATTTT.

The gene calls are TRBV19 and TRBJ2-1, with D possibly being TRBD1 (6 bases). Per the germline V gene, CDR1 is LNHDA and CDR2 is SQIVND (reference sequence). This CDR3 region has 18 residues. V was clipped by 3 bases and J by 4 bases, with 22 bases between them. The CDR3: CASSMFRGVGFEYNEQFF. CDR3 sequence (DNA): TGTGCCAGTAGTATGTTCAGGGGAGTGGGATTTGAATACAATGAGCAGTTCTTC.

The chain combines TRBV5-1 with TRBJ2-1, with D perhaps given as TRBD1 or TRBD2 (5 bases each). CDR1 is SGHRS, CDR2 YFSETQ, per germline. CDR3 length: 16 residues. V was shortened by 5 bases and J by 0 bases, with 15 bases between the two germline ends. The CDR3 coding sequence is TGCGCCAGCAGTTCGACAGTCACTAGCTCCTACAATGAGCAGTTCTTC. This encodes CASSSTVTSSYNEQFF.

This chain links TRBV5-1 with TRBJ2-2; TRBD2 matches at 7 bases. The V segment lost 6 bases and the J segment 3 bases; nucleotides outside the gene matches: 8. There are 15 residues in the CDR3. Germline lookup yields CDR1 SGHRS and CDR2 YFSETQ. DNA of the CDR3: TGCGCCAGCACCCTCCGTGCGGGGGACACCGGGGAGCTGTTTTTT. Its protein product is CASTLRAGDTGELFF.

A remark on this clone: This CDR3 is also generated by other DNA sequences in the sample. The V and J genes are TRBV6-6 and TRBJ2-6; D is unclear. V lost 6 bases, J lost 1 base, and 10 bases lay in between. The CDR3 length is 15 residues. Germline loops: CDR1 MNHNY, CDR2 SVGAGI (reference sequence). Here the CDR3 DNA reads TGTGCCAGCAGCCCCAGCAGTTCTGGGGCCAACGTCCTGACTTTC. Translating gives CASSPSSSGANVLTF.

This chain joins TRBV6-5 and TRBJ2-2; no definite D call. The germline V gene encodes CDR1 MNHEY and CDR2 SVGAGI. The ends were cut back, 7 bases at V and 6 bases at J, with 12 bases in the middle. The CDR3 loop spans 13 amino acids. CDR3 nucleotides: TGTGCCAGCAACACACTAACTTCCGGGGAGCTGTTTTTT. Translation gives CASNTLTSGELFF.

This rearrangement joins TRBV6-5 to TRBJ1-3; TRBD1 might be the D (5 bases). This CDR3 spans 15 amino acids. Looked up from germline, CDR1 is MNHEY and CDR2 is SVGAGI. V dropped 6 bases and J dropped 2 bases, with 14 bases sitting between them. The DNA of the CDR3 is TGTGCCAGCAGCCGGGCGGGGCCGGCTGGAAACACCATATATTTT. This encodes CASSRAGPAGNTIYF.

This chain connects TRBV12-3 or TRBV12-4 to TRBJ2-5; no clear D. This CDR3 spans 12 amino acids. V was pared by 6 bases and J by 2 bases, with 7 bases between. The CDR3 DNA reads TGTGCCAGCAGGGGAATACAAGAGACCCAGTACTTC. Its protein is CASRGIQETQYF.

With respect to this clone: A read error may account for a junction end that differs from germline. The chain carries TRBV19 and TRBJ1-1; D gene unclear. Germline-derived CDR1 and CDR2 are LNHDA and SQIVND (reference sequence). The CDR3 length is 14 residues. The DNA for the CDR3 is TGTACCAGTAGCCCGCAGTACAGGAACACTGAAGCTTTCTTT. As protein: CTSSPQYRNTEAFF.

This chain uses TRBV6-5 with TRBJ1-5; D uncertain. Germline assignment: CDR1 MNHEY and CDR2 SVGAGI. CDR3 length: 13 residues. The germline V and J ends were trimmed by 11 bases and 6 bases, with 17 bases remaining between them. For the CDR3, the DNA is TGTGCCTCAGAGGCGGGGTCTGGTCAGCCCCAGCATTTT. Its translation: CASEAGSGQPQHF.

This clone has just a few counts. The chain is built from TRBV7-9 and TRBJ1-6, with D maybe TRBD1 (6 bases). The germline V gene encodes CDR1 SEHNR and CDR2 FQNEAQ (reference sequence). V was pared by 5 bases and J by 9 bases, with 14 bases between. The CDR3 length is 14 residues. CDR3 region: CASSPGQKFSPLHF. In DNA form, the CDR3 reads TGTGCCAGCAGCCCCGGACAGAAGTTTTCACCCCTCCACTTT.

This clone has a handful of counts. This chain joins TRBV5-4 and TRBJ1-2; the match to TRBD1 covers 8 bases. The CDR3 contains 15 residues. The J segment lost 4 bases and the V segment lost 4 bases, leaving 9 bases of the junction unmatched. In germline, CDR1 is SGHNT, CDR2 YYREEE (reference sequence). The CDR3 DNA follows: TGTGCCAGCAGCCGAGGACAGGGATGGGGCTATGGCTACACCTTC. It is translated as CASSRGQGWGYGYTF.

About this clone: The junction and the germline gene differ at one end; a read error may be behind it. The chain employs TRBV30 and TRBJ2-2; 8 bases map to TRBD1. The CDR3 length is 14 residues. The germline V gene has CDR1 GTSNPN and CDR2 SVGIG (reference sequence). The CDR3 loop reads CVWTIGTGGGELFF. CDR3 nucleotide sequence: TGTGTCTGGACTATTGGGACAGGTGGCGGGGAGCTGTTTTTT.

The chain has TRBV5-4 and TRBJ2-3; 7 bases match TRBD1. J was trimmed by 11 bases and V by 3 bases; bases with no gene match: 12. This CDR3 is built from 14 residues. From germline, CDR1 is SGHNT and CDR2 YYREEE (reference sequence). The CDR3 coding sequence is TGTGCCAGCAGCTGGGATCACAGGGGCTCAGGGCAGTATTTT. It is translated as CASSWDHRGSGQYF.

V usage is TRBV9 and J usage is TRBJ2-4, with D maybe TRBD2 (6 bases). Germline CDR1 is SGDLS and CDR2 is YYNGEE. Trimming left V 3 bases short and J 0 bases short, with 31 bases between. The CDR3 totals 22 residues. The CDR3 here is CASSDPLNDGSGKEVAKNIQYF. The CDR3 bases are TGTGCCAGCAGCGACCCTTTGAATGATGGTAGCGGAAAGGAAGTAGCCAAAAACATTCAGTACTTC. Combining the CDR3 with reference TRBV9 and TRBJ2-4 gives the whole variable domain DSGVTQTPKHLITATGQRVTLRCSPRSGDLSVYWYQQSLDQGLQFLIQYYNGEERAKGNILERFSAQQFPDLHSELNLSSLELGDSALYFCASSDPLNDGSGKEVAKNIQYFGAGTRLSVL.

The V call is TRBV11-2, the J call TRBJ2-3; D is uncertain. The CDR3 is 14 amino acids. Trimming removed 5 bases at V and 2 bases at J, with 11 bases between. Germline V gene data show CDR1 as SGHAT and CDR2 as FQNNGV. The CDR3 protein is CASSPQGYTDTQYF. CDR3 DNA: TGTGCCAGCAGCCCCCAAGGGTACACAGATACGCAGTATTTT.

The chain combines TRBV5-6 with TRBJ2-2, with D possibly TRBD2 on 6 matching bases. Trimming stripped 5 bases from V and 2 bases from J, with 10 bases between. The CDR3 is made up of 14 amino acids. Germline V gene data show CDR1 as SGHDT and CDR2 as YYEEEE. This CDR3 reads CASRGGVNTGELFF. The CDR3 DNA sequence: TGTGCCAGCAGAGGAGGGGTAAACACCGGGGAGCTGTTTTTT.

J is TRBJ2-3 and V is TRBV2; the D gene is possibly TRBD2 (6 bases). Trimming removed 0 bases from V and 9 bases from J, with 10 bases in between. The CDR3 has 13 residues. Germline-derived CDR1 and CDR2 are SNHLY and FYNNEI. This chain's CDR3 is CASSEAEGPTQYF. CDR3 in DNA: TGTGCCAGCAGTGAAGCGGAGGGGCCGACGCAGTATTTT.

The chain couples TRBV12-5 to TRBJ2-5; D might be TRBD2 (6 bases). V shed 0 bases and J shed 6 bases, with 11 bases lying between them. The CDR3 spans 14 residues. Germline-derived CDR1 and CDR2 are LGHNT and FRNRAP. The chain's CDR3 is CASGLVWDLKTQYF. CDR3 nucleotides: TGTGCTAGTGGTTTGGTTTGGGACTTAAAGACCCAGTACTTC.

In this sample, this clone turned up a few times. Other DNA sequences in this sample translate to the same CDR3. The chain recombines TRBV24-1 with TRBJ2-1; the D is unclear. The germline V gene has CDR1 KGHDR and CDR2 SFDVKD. V was trimmed by 6 bases and J by 7 bases, leaving 18 bases between them. This CDR3 spans 15 amino acids. The CDR3 loop is CATSPSLISTNEQFF. The CDR3 DNA reads as TGTGCCACCAGTCCGTCGTTAATTTCTACGAATGAGCAGTTCTTC.

The genes are TRBV12-3 or TRBV12-4 and TRBJ1-1; D remains ambiguous. Deletions cut 5 bases from V and 4 bases from J, with 5 bases between. This CDR3 spans 11 amino acids. As DNA, the CDR3 is TGTGCCAGCAGTACGGCCACTGAAGCTTTCTTT. Translated: CASSTATEAFF.

Remarks on this clone: A much more abundant neighbour one base away suggests this may be a read error. V and J are TRBV19 and TRBJ1-1; D gene uncertain. Germline V gene sequence: CDR1 LNHDA, CDR2 SQIVND (reference sequence). The CDR3 has 13 residues. CDR3 loop: CASSLLLNTEVFF. The CDR3 nucleotides are TGTGCCAGTAGTCTTCTCTTGAACACTGAAGTTTTCTTT.